Each of the 14 T cell receptor beta chains below was sequenced from the same sample in a study of regulatory T cells in long-lasting Graves disease. According to the study, TCR beta libraries were built with iRepertoire HTBI primers and CDR3-region Arm-PCR. From the multiplex PCR reads, TCRdb called clonotypes with MiXCR, one entry per CDR3 protein. The table includes 450,000 to 600,000 distinct CDR3 sequences, roughly 17% detected once. Documented time point: newly diagnosed GD, antithyroid drugs for less than 3 months. The authors made the TCR library using RNA they extracted from PBMCs. The same data also contributed to another study, on T cells in Graves' hyperthyroidism and ophthalmopathy.

Here the sequenced sample was peripheral blood mononuclear cells (PBMCs), taken at new diagnosis, from a patient treated with antithyroid drugs. The receptors stem from a man between 40 and 49 years old with Graves disease.

A word on this clonotype: It may be a read error: a sequence one base away is much more abundant. This sequence joins TRBV28 and TRBJ1-1; 9 bases fit TRBD1. This CDR3 region has 14 residues. The J segment lost 4 bases and the V segment lost 8 bases, leaving 8 bases of the junction unmatched. Germline V lookup: CDR1 MDHEN, CDR2 SYDVKM. CDR3 DNA sequence: TGTGCCAGCCTTTACGGGACAGGGAGCACTGAAGCTTTCTTT. It translates to CASLYGTGSTEAFF.

This clonotype was seen ten or more times. The chain employs TRBV28 and TRBJ1-5; D unresolved. CDR3 length equals 16 residues. V was clipped by 5 bases and J by 0 bases, with 14 bases between them. Germline CDR1 and CDR2: MDHEN and SYDVKM. DNA for the CDR3: TGTGCCAGCAGTCCCCGTTTGGGGTTTAGCAATCAGCCCCAGCATTTT. Residues: CASSPRLGFSNQPQHF.

This clonotype was seen a few times. V and J are TRBV27 and TRBJ2-7; 7 bases line up with TRBD2. Germline-derived CDR1 and CDR2 are MNHEY and SMNVEV (reference sequence). With V trimmed by 7 bases and J by 2 bases, 11 bases remained unmatched. The CDR3 covers 15 residues. CDR3 DNA: TGTGCCAGCATGTTGACCGGGACTACTACCTACGAGCAGTACTTC. Translation gives CASMLTGTTTYEQYF.

This clonotype was counted many times. J is TRBJ2-3 and V is TRBV24-1; TRBD2 matches at 12 bases. The CDR3 covers 17 residues. Germline CDR1 reads KGHDR; CDR2 reads SFDVKD. Losses at the gene ends were 1 base for V and 0 bases for J; bases not matched to a gene: 1. The CDR3 protein is CATSDFTSGRSTDTQYF. The CDR3 region has the DNA TGTGCCACCAGTGATTTCACTAGCGGGAGGAGCACAGATACGCAGTATTTT.

This clonotype has only a few counts. The rearrangement joins TRBV4-1 to TRBJ2-1; D is ambiguous. V was pared by 4 bases and J by 8 bases, with 12 bases between. CDR1 is MGHRA, CDR2 YSYEKL, per germline. The length of the CDR3 is 13 residues. CDR3 DNA sequence: TGCGCCAGCAGCCGAGATCCTGACGATGAGCAGTTCTTC. Translation: CASSRDPDDEQFF.

This clonotype was counted at least ten times. The V call is TRBV20-1, the J call TRBJ2-1; no firm D call. The CDR3 has 16 amino acids. The V end was cut by 8 bases, the J end by 4 bases, with 24 bases between. Germline CDR1 is DFQATT and CDR2 is SNEGSKA (reference sequence). CDR3 loop: CSPSPRPLGIYNEQFF. The DNA of the CDR3 is TGCAGTCCGTCCCCCCGGCCTCTGGGAATATACAATGAGCAGTTCTTC.

This clonotype was counted only a few times. V gene TRBV7-3 combines with J gene TRBJ2-6, with 8 bases aligning to TRBD1. CDR1 and CDR2 (germline): SGHTA, FQGTGA. The trim removed 2 bases at V and 0 bases at J, leaving 3 bases unmatched. The CDR3 length is 17 residues. CDR3 nucleotide sequence: TGTGCCAGCAGCTTACCAGGGGGCGGCTCTGGGGCCAACGTCCTGACTTTC. Residues: CASSLPGGGSGANVLTF.

This clonotype was seen ten or more times. For the CDR3, the DNA is TGTGCTAGTGGTTTAAGTGTCTTGGGGGTAGAGACCGGGGAGCTGTTTTTT. Protein product: CASGLSVLGVETGELFF. The chain combines TRBV12-5 with TRBJ2-2; D could derive from TRBD1 or TRBD2 (5 bases each). Per germline, CDR1 LGHNT and CDR2 FRNRAP. CDR3 length equals 17 residues. The ends were cut back, 3 bases at V and 5 bases at J, with 19 bases in the middle.

This clonotype has at least ten counts. The chain recombines TRBV20-1 with TRBJ2-2, with D unresolved. This CDR3 region has 15 residues. CDR1 is DFQATT and CDR2 is SNEGSKA in the germline V gene (reference sequence). Between the trimmed V and J ends, which lost 0 bases and 3 bases, there was a span of 11 bases. The CDR3 DNA reads as TGCAGTGCTAGAGATCTTGGAACCCACACCGGGGAGCTGTTTTTT. It is translated as CSARDLGTHTGELFF.

The rearrangement uses TRBV3-1 and TRBJ2-7; 15 bases align to TRBD2. The CDR3 contains 15 residues. V was clipped by 4 bases and J by 7 bases; unmatched bases: 5. The germline CDR1 and CDR2 sequences are LGHDT and YNNKEL (reference sequence). CDR3 nucleotide sequence: TGTGCCAGCAGCCCGGGGACTAGCGGGAGGAATGAGCAGTACTTC. Its protein product is CASSPGTSGRNEQYF.

This clonotype appeared a single time. The chain uses TRBV28 and TRBJ2-5; no reliable D call. CDR3 length equals 14 residues. CDR1 is MDHEN and CDR2 is SYDVKM in the germline V gene. Deletions cut 3 bases from V and 5 bases from J, with 13 bases between. The CDR3 loop reads CASSFSVAWETQYF. CDR3 in DNA: TGTGCCAGCAGTTTTAGTGTGGCTTGGGAGACCCAGTACTTC.

The chain employs TRBV2 and TRBJ2-1; D perhaps matches TRBD2 (7 bases). The CDR3 extends over 12 amino acids. Trimming took off 7 bases at V and 7 bases at J, with 11 bases between the two ends. Germline CDR1 and CDR2: SNHLY and FYNNEI. DNA of the CDR3: TGTGCCAGCACGGGGAGGGGGAATGAGCAGTTCTTC. It specifies CASTGRGNEQFF.

This clonotype was counted only a few times. This chain joins TRBV2 and TRBJ2-6; D gene unclear. The V end lost 5 bases, the J end lost 2 bases, and 7 bases lay between the germline ends. This CDR3 is 14 amino acids long. Looked up from germline, CDR1 is SNHLY and CDR2 is FYNNEI. CDR3 sequence: CASSHRTGANVLTF. For the CDR3, the DNA is TGTGCCAGCAGTCACCGAACTGGGGCCAACGTCCTGACTTTC.

This clonotype was seen a few times. The chain employs TRBV28 and TRBJ1-2; D is ambiguous. This CDR3 spans 14 amino acids. V lost 2 bases and J lost 4, with 11 bases in between. The germline V gene has CDR1 MDHEN and CDR2 SYDVKM. In nucleotides, the CDR3 is TGTGCCAGCAGTTTAGGGCCGGGTCTCTATGGCTACACCTTC. Its protein is CASSLGPGLYGYTF.